A single sample gave rise to the 32 T cell receptor beta chains below, sequenced in a study of blood T cell repertoires in COVID-19. Sequencing was performed with immunoSEQ multiplex PCR; in TCRdb, only in-frame clones are kept and a portion is missing. The sample lists under 350,000 clones; 90% were seen once. The sample comprised PBMCs or T cells enriched from blood (not recorded which). The receptors shown here come from a man aged 55-75 years who had recovered from COVID-19.

This chain connects TRBV30 to TRBJ1-5, with 7 bases fitting TRBD1. The junction had 3 bases not matched to a gene; V was cut back by 2 bases and J by 5 bases. This CDR3 region has 13 residues. Germline CDR1 GTSNPN, CDR2 SVGIG (reference sequence). The CDR3 nucleotides read TGTGCCTGGAGTCCGACAGGGTATCAGCCCCAGCATTTT. This sequence encodes CAWSPTGYQPQHF.

The J gene is TRBJ1-3, the V gene TRBV19; D is perhaps TRBD1 (6 bases). In germline, CDR1 is LNHDA, CDR2 SQIVND (reference sequence). The CDR3 has 14 residues. V lost 8 bases, J lost 2 bases, and 13 bases lay in between. In nucleotides, the CDR3 is TGTGCCAGTCAAACAGGGTCGGCTGGAAACACCATATATTTT. Encoded protein: CASQTGSAGNTIYF.

The chain joins TRBV11-3 to TRBJ2-1, with TRBD1 matching over 8 bases. The CDR3 is made up of 16 amino acids. V dropped 5 bases and J dropped 0; count of bases not matched to a gene: 6. CDR1 is SGHNT and CDR2 is YENEEA in the germline V gene. CDR3 coding DNA: TGTGCCAGCAGCCCGAGGACAGGGAGCTCCTACAATGAGCAGTTCTTC. It is translated as CASSPRTGSSYNEQFF.

Regarding this clone: The same CDR3 also results from other DNA sequences found in this sample. This chain links TRBV3-1 (or the pseudogene TRBV3-2) with TRBJ1-2, with unresolved D. Trimming took 1 base from V and 8 from J, leaving 5 bases between them. This CDR3 has 11 amino acids. From germline, CDR1 is LGHDT and CDR2 YNNKEL (reference sequence). Here the CDR3 DNA reads TGTGCCAGCAGCCAAGGCGGAGGCTACACCTTC. Amino acid sequence: CASSQGGGYTF.

V gene TRBV6-5 combines with J gene TRBJ2-1; 7 bases agree with TRBD1. The CDR3 contains 16 residues. CDR1 and CDR2 from the germline V gene are MNHEY and SVGAGI. Germline trimming cut 2 bases from V and 6 bases from J; bases unmatched to any gene: 10. The CDR3 DNA is TGTGCCAGCAGTTACCGACCTCTAGACAGGGCCAATGAGCAGTTCTTC. It codes for CASSYRPLDRANEQFF.

This CDR3 reads CAISDRDRGLHEQYF. The CDR3 bases are TGTGCCATCAGTGACCGGGACAGGGGTCTCCACGAGCAGTACTTC. The rearrangement joins TRBV10-3 to TRBJ2-7; 10 bases agree with TRBD1. CDR3 length: 15 amino acids. With 3 bases clipped from V and 5 bases from J, the junction kept 7 bases outside the gene matches. Germline CDR1 and CDR2: ENHRY and SYGVKD.

Only a few counts were recorded for this clone. The chain combines TRBV16 with TRBJ1-4, with 7 bases matching TRBD1. V lost 4 bases and J lost 6; bases outside the gene matches: 8. The CDR3 loop spans 15 amino acids. Germline lookup yields CDR1 KGHSY and CDR2 FQNENV. The CDR3 sequence: CASSPLQGRYEKLFF. In DNA form, the CDR3 reads TGTGCCAGCAGCCCATTACAGGGGCGTTATGAAAAACTGTTTTTT.

This sequence joins TRBV5-1 and TRBJ1-6, with TRBD1 as a possible D gene (5 bases). Germline CDR1 reads SGHRS; CDR2 reads YFSETQ. CDR3 length equals 16 residues. V lost 0 bases and J lost 5, with 12 bases in between. The chain's CDR3 is CASSLVAGINNSPLHF. The CDR3 DNA reads as TGCGCCAGCAGCTTGGTGGCAGGGATTAATAATTCACCCCTCCACTTT.

V gene TRBV11-3 combines with J gene TRBJ2-1; TRBD2 aligns across 7 bases. The germline V gene encodes CDR1 SGHNT and CDR2 YENEEA. The CDR3 covers 15 residues. With V trimmed by 5 bases and J by 10 bases, 14 bases remained unmatched. The CDR3 is CASSRQGGQLSEQFF. The CDR3 region has the DNA TGTGCCAGCAGCCGCCAGGGAGGGCAGTTGTCCGAGCAGTTCTTC.

V is TRBV6-5 and J is TRBJ1-2, with TRBD1 matching over 8 bases. CDR1 is MNHEY and CDR2 is SVGAGI in the germline V gene. The J segment lost 5 bases and the V segment lost 3 bases, leaving 8 bases of the junction unmatched. The CDR3 contains 15 residues. The CDR3 sequence is CASSYQDRAWYGYTF. The CDR3, as DNA: TGTGCCAGCAGTTATCAGGACAGGGCATGGTATGGCTACACCTTC.

The CDR3 DNA reads as TGTGCCATCAGGGACACCAATCATCCGAACACTGAAGCTTTCTTT. This sequence encodes CAIRDTNHPNTEAFF. The J gene is TRBJ1-1, the V gene TRBV10-3, with a tentative D call TRBD1 (5 bases). Germline V gene lookup returns CDR1 ENHRY and CDR2 SYGVKD. Trimming took 6 bases from V and 1 from J, leaving 15 bases between them. The CDR3 sequence is 15 residues long.

The chain carries TRBV18 and TRBJ2-3, with 9 bases matching TRBD2. CDR1 and CDR2 from the germline V gene are KGHSH and LQKENI. The CDR3 is made up of 16 amino acids. With V trimmed by 3 bases and J by 2 bases, 6 bases remained unmatched. The DNA of the CDR3 is TGTGCCAGCTCACCGTATCTAGCGGGACCCACAGATACGCAGTATTTT. It is translated as CASSPYLAGPTDTQYF.

The rearrangement uses TRBV7-8 and TRBJ1-1; D not certain. The CDR3 consists of 13 residues. V was trimmed by 6 bases and J by 6 bases, leaving 14 bases between them. Germline V CDR1 and CDR2: SGHVS, FQNEAQ. The CDR3 is CASRRRGEPEAFF. CDR3 DNA: TGTGCCAGCAGGCGGCGCGGGGAACCTGAAGCTTTCTTT.

V is TRBV6-1 and J is TRBJ1-4; 11 bases fit TRBD1. V dropped 3 bases and J dropped 7; count of bases not matched to a gene: 4. Germline values: CDR1 MNHNS, CDR2 SASEGT. The CDR3 sequence is 15 residues long. The CDR3 nucleotides read TGTGCCAGCAGTGACGGGGGGACAGGGGGTGAAAAACTGTTTTTT. It encodes CASSDGGTGGEKLFF.

V is TRBV7-6 and J is TRBJ2-7, with 10 bases aligning to TRBD1. This CDR3 spans 17 amino acids. The V and J ends lost 0 bases and 0 bases, in that order; junction bases with no gene match: 5. Germline V lookup: CDR1 SGHVS, CDR2 FNYEAQ. The CDR3 is CASSLASGQGSSYEQYF. The DNA of the CDR3 is TGTGCCAGCAGCTTAGCGTCGGGACAGGGGAGCTCCTACGAGCAGTACTTC.

This clone was recorded once. The rearrangement links TRBV7-6 to TRBJ1-1; D uncertain. The V gene's germline CDR1 is SGHVS and CDR2 FNYEAQ. V lost 1 base, J lost 2 bases, and 17 bases lay in between. The CDR3 has 17 residues. The CDR3 loop reads CASSLVQVGEINTEAFF. In DNA, the CDR3 is TGTGCCAGCAGCTTAGTCCAGGTCGGGGAGATCAACACTGAAGCTTTCTTT.

This rearrangement joins TRBV2 to TRBJ1-2, with 8 bases aligning to TRBD1. V shed 2 bases and J 5 bases; nucleotides not matched to a gene: 4. The length of the CDR3 is 14 residues. The germline CDR1 and CDR2 sequences are SNHLY and FYNNEI. The CDR3 protein is CASSETGGLYGYTF. The CDR3 DNA is TGTGCCAGCAGTGAAACAGGGGGTTTGTATGGCTACACCTTC.

The genes are TRBV6-1 and TRBJ1-2, with 12 bases aligning to TRBD1. CDR3 length: 18 residues. The V gene end was trimmed by 3 bases and the J gene end by 7 bases; junction bases not matched to a gene: 15. Germline CDR1 reads MNHNS; CDR2 reads SASEGT. The CDR3 nucleotides are TGTGCCAGCAGTGACAGGGGACAGGGGGCCCAGTTTGCTGCTGGCTACACCTTC. The encoded protein is CASSDRGQGAQFAAGYTF.

The chain uses TRBV27 and TRBJ1-6; D is undetermined. Germline CDR1 reads MNHEY; CDR2 reads SMNVEV (reference sequence). This CDR3 region has 16 residues. With 4 bases removed from V and 0 bases from J, the gap between germline ends came to 10 bases. CDR3 sequence: CASSYLLSSYNSPLHF. CDR3 DNA sequence: TGTGCCAGCAGTTACCTCCTGAGCTCCTATAATTCACCCCTCCACTTT.

This rearrangement joins TRBV2 to TRBJ1-3; unclear D gene. CDR3 length: 12 amino acids. V lost 6 bases and J 2 bases, leaving 5 bases between the germline ends. From germline, CDR1 is SNHLY and CDR2 FYNNEI. CDR3 in amino acids: CASRLAGNTIYF. The DNA of the CDR3 is TGTGCCAGCAGGCTAGCTGGAAACACCATATATTTT. Filled out from reference TRBV2 and TRBJ1-3, the complete variable domain reads EPEVTQTPSHQVTQMGQEVILRCVPISNHLYFYWYRQILGQKVEFLVSFYNNEISEKSEIFDDQFSVERPDGSNFTLKIRSTKLEDSAMYFCASRLAGNTIYFGEGSWLTVV.

This rearrangement joins TRBV18 to TRBJ1-5; D is possibly TRBD1 (6 bases). The CDR3 has 15 amino acids. Germline CDR1 and CDR2: KGHSH and LQKENI. Trimming pared 3 bases from V and 3 bases from J, leaving 12 bases between. DNA for the CDR3: TGTGCCAGCTCACCGACAGGAGGTTACAATCAGCCCCAGCATTTT. Translating it yields CASSPTGGYNQPQHF.

The V and J genes are TRBV7-8 and TRBJ1-5; D is uncertain. Trimming left V 5 bases short and J 3 bases short, with 5 bases between. Per germline, CDR1 SGHVS and CDR2 FQNEAQ. CDR3 length: 12 amino acids. The chain's CDR3 is CASSHYNQPQHF. CDR3 DNA: TGTGCCAGCAGCCACTACAATCAGCCCCAGCATTTT.

The chain recombines TRBV30 with TRBJ1-5, with a tentative D call TRBD1 (6 bases). The CDR3 totals 13 residues. Deletions cut 2 bases from V and 7 bases from J, with 12 bases between. Per germline, CDR1 GTSNPN and CDR2 SVGIG (reference sequence). The CDR3 DNA is TGTGCCTGGAGTACCAGGGGCCGGCAGCCCCAGCATTTT. As protein: CAWSTRGRQPQHF.

V and J are TRBV5-4 and TRBJ1-2; TRBD1 is a possible D gene (5 bases). This CDR3 spans 13 amino acids. With 0 bases removed from V and 5 bases from J, the gap between germline ends came to 8 bases. The germline gives CDR1 SGHNT, CDR2 YYREEE (reference sequence). CDR3 in amino acids: CASSLGGVYGYTF. The CDR3 coding sequence is TGTGCCAGCAGCTTGGGGGGGGTGTATGGCTACACCTTC.

The gene calls are TRBV28 and TRBJ2-5; the match to TRBD1 covers 9 bases. V shed 7 bases and J 4 bases; nucleotides not matched to a gene: 7. This CDR3 region has 14 residues. Germline CDR1 MDHEN, CDR2 SYDVKM. The CDR3 nucleotides read TGTGCCAGCAACATGAGACAGGGGGGAGAGACCCAGTACTTC. Translated: CASNMRQGGETQYF.

The chain is built from TRBV2 and TRBJ1-2, with 8 bases that match TRBD1. V shed 5 bases, J shed 3 bases, and the junction held 11 bases outside the gene matches. Looked up from germline, CDR1 is SNHLY and CDR2 is FYNNEI. The CDR3 runs 16 residues. In DNA, the CDR3 is TGTGCCAGCAGTAGGGACAGGAGAGGGTCGGACTATGGCTACACCTTC. It specifies CASSRDRRGSDYGYTF.

V gene TRBV7-3 combines with J gene TRBJ2-2; 15 bases are shared with TRBD2. There are 17 residues in the CDR3. The germline gives CDR1 SGHTA, CDR2 FQGTGA. Trimming cost V 6 bases and J 5 bases; bases outside gene matches: 7. Here the CDR3 reads CASRLGTSGRRTGELFF. In nucleotides, the CDR3 is TGTGCCAGCAGATTAGGGACTAGCGGGAGGCGTACCGGGGAGCTGTTTTTT. The full variable domain, in which reference TRBV7-3 and TRBJ2-2 provide the parts outside the CDR3, is GAGVSQTPSNKVTEKGKYVELRCDPISGHTALYWYRQSLGQGPEFLIYFQGTGAADDSGLPNDRFFAVRPEGSVSTLKIQRTERGDSAVYLCASRLGTSGRRTGELFFGEGSRLTVL.

The chain couples TRBV21-1 to TRBJ1-6; the DNA was not compared with TRBD1, the D call given in the table. TRBV21-1 corresponds to a pseudogene. The CDR3 runs 15 residues. CDR3 sequence reads: CASPNRPTTFSPLHF. Written as DNA, the CDR3 is TGTGCCAGCCCCAACAGACCAACCACCTTTTCACCCCTCCACTTT.

The genes are TRBV5-5 and TRBJ2-3, with a possible D match to TRBD1 (6 bases). CDR1 is SGHKS, CDR2 YYEKEE, per germline (reference sequence). The CDR3 spans 16 residues. Trimming left V 2 bases short and J 1 base short, with 14 bases between. The CDR3 DNA sequence: TGTGCCAGCAGCTTTCTCCAGGGGATGGGCACAGATACGCAGTATTTT. Amino acids: CASSFLQGMGTDTQYF.

This chain connects TRBV2 to TRBJ1-3; 7 bases agree with TRBD1. The CDR3 runs 15 residues. Trimming removed 4 bases from V and 5 bases from J; junction bases left unmatched: 8. CDR1 SNHLY and CDR2 FYNNEI come from the germline V gene. CDR3 sequence reads: CASSAGTAGRNTIYF. The CDR3 nucleotides read TGTGCCAGCAGTGCGGGGACAGCGGGCCGAAACACCATATATTTT.

In nucleotides, the CDR3 is TGTGCCAGCAGCGTCGGTGGACATCTCACTAATGAAAAACTGTTTTTT. The encoded protein is CASSVGGHLTNEKLFF. The chain joins TRBV9 to TRBJ1-4; perhaps TRBD1 as D (5 bases). Trimming pared 2 bases from V and 2 bases from J, leaving 13 bases between. The CDR3 loop spans 16 amino acids. CDR1 is SGDLS, CDR2 YYNGEE, per germline.

The CDR3 region has the DNA TGTGCCAGCAGCTTGGGGGACAGGGAAACTAATGAAAAACTGTTTTTT. Translation: CASSLGDRETNEKLFF. The V call is TRBV5-4, the J call TRBJ1-4; 9 bases match TRBD1. The germline gives CDR1 SGHNT, CDR2 YYREEE (reference sequence). This CDR3 has 16 amino acids. Trimming removed 0 bases from V and 1 base from J; junction bases left unmatched: 1. The full variable domain, with the rest looked up from reference TRBV5-4 and TRBJ1-4, is ETGVTQSPTHLIKTRGQQVTLRCSSQSGHNTVSWYQQALGQGPQFIFQYYREEENGRGNFPPRFSGLQFPNYSSELNVNALELDDSALYLCASSLGDRETNEKLFFGSGTQLSVL.